These T cell receptor beta chains were read from a single sample in a study of patients and donors after allogeneic stem cell transplantation. TCRdb passed the RT-PCR reads through MiXCR, listing each CDR3 protein once. The sample records approximately 430,000 distinct CDR3 sequences, roughly 17% being singletons. The sample consisted of blood, either unsorted or a sorted T cell fraction (not recorded which). The receptors come from a human donor who was either an allogeneic HSCT recipient or a stem cell or donor lymphocyte infusion donor (not recorded which). It is not recorded whose cells these are; they may come from a transplant donor. The CDR3 runs from the conserved cysteine through the conserved F or W. The D gene is left open where the match is weak. Clone size is given for some rows only: seen once, a few or many times, or a class if the clone is expanded.

clone_size: -; j_call: TRBJ1-1; v_call: TRBV6-5; d_call: -; cdr3_aa: CASSYSIGGWTEAFF; cdr3_nt: TGTGCCAGCAGTTACTCGATCGGGGGCTGGACTGAAGCTTTCTTT
clone_size: -; j_call: TRBJ1-2; v_call: TRBV5-1; d_call: -; cdr3_aa: CASSWGGEGYTF; cdr3_nt: TGCGCCAGCAGCTGGGGTGGGGAAGGCTACACCTTC
clone_size: few; j_call: TRBJ2-7; v_call: TRBV20-1; d_call: -; cdr3_aa: CSARDPGEQYF; cdr3_nt: TGCAGTGCTAGAGATCCGGGCGAGCAGTACTTC
clone_size: few; j_call: TRBJ2-7; v_call: TRBV7-7; d_call: -; cdr3_aa: CASSLPKGAWETYEQYF; cdr3_nt: TGTGCCAGCAGCCTGCCGAAGGGAGCTTGGGAAACCTACGAGCAGTACTTC
clone_size: many; j_call: TRBJ2-2; v_call: TRBV10-3; d_call: -; cdr3_aa: CATQGPPNGELFF; cdr3_nt: TGTGCCACCCAGGGGCCTCCCAACGGGGAGCTGTTTTTT
clone_size: -; j_call: TRBJ1-2; v_call: TRBV27; d_call: -; cdr3_aa: CATRWGGRYTF; cdr3_nt: TGTGCCACCCGATGGGGTGGTCGCTACACCTTC
clone_size: few; j_call: TRBJ2-2; v_call: TRBV28; d_call: -; cdr3_aa: CASRQQGLGTGELFF; cdr3_nt: TGTGCCAGCAGGCAACAGGGATTGGGCACCGGGGAGCTGTTTTTT
clone_size: many; j_call: TRBJ2-2; v_call: TRBV5-1; d_call: -; cdr3_aa: CASSWGHQNTGELFF; cdr3_nt: TGCGCCAGCAGCTGGGGCCATCAGAACACCGGGGAGCTGTTTTTT
clone_size: -; j_call: TRBJ1-6; v_call: TRBV20-1; d_call: -; cdr3_aa: CSAGFRGNSPLHF; cdr3_nt: TGCAGTGCCGGATTCAGGGGCAATTCACCCCTCCACTTT
clone_size: many; j_call: TRBJ1-1; v_call: TRBV6-1; d_call: TRBD1; cdr3_aa: CASSQRDRFTEAFF; cdr3_nt: TGTGCCAGCAGTCAGAGGGACAGATTCACTGAAGCTTTCTTT
clone_size: few; j_call: TRBJ1-2; v_call: TRBV28; d_call: TRBD1; cdr3_aa: CASSFVQGGYGYTF; cdr3_nt: TGTGCCAGCAGTTTCGTACAGGGGGGCTATGGCTACACCTTC
clone_size: -; j_call: TRBJ2-7; v_call: TRBV6-2/TRBV6-3; d_call: TRBD1; cdr3_aa: CARPGQGAYEQYF; cdr3_nt: TGTGCCAGGCCGGGACAGGGGGCCTACGAGCAGTACTTC
clone_size: -; j_call: TRBJ2-7; v_call: TRBV18; d_call: TRBD2; cdr3_aa: CASSPQAGGPNEQYF; cdr3_nt: TGTGCCAGCTCACCACAAGCGGGAGGGCCCAACGAGCAGTACTTC
clone_size: -; j_call: TRBJ2-7; v_call: TRBV2; d_call: -; cdr3_aa: CASSEAEAGANYEQYF; cdr3_nt: TGTGCCAGCAGTGAAGCTGAGGCAGGGGCGAACTACGAGCAGTACTTC
clone_size: -; j_call: TRBJ1-6; v_call: TRBV5-1; d_call: -; cdr3_aa: CASSHTGQNNSPLHF; cdr3_nt: TGCGCCAGCAGCCATACCGGACAAAATAATTCACCCCTCCACTTT
clone_size: -; j_call: TRBJ2-5; v_call: TRBV5-1; d_call: TRBD2; cdr3_aa: CASSAWTSGTRETQYF; cdr3_nt: TGCGCCAGCAGCGCATGGACTAGCGGGACCCGGGAGACCCAGTACTTC
clone_size: -; j_call: TRBJ2-3; v_call: TRBV20-1; d_call: TRBD2; cdr3_aa: CSARGGTTSTDTQYF; cdr3_nt: TGCAGTGCCAGAGGTGGGACTACTAGCACAGATACGCAGTATTTT
clone_size: few; j_call: TRBJ2-1; v_call: TRBV7-8; d_call: -; cdr3_aa: CASTGDNEQFF; cdr3_nt: TGTGCCAGCACCGGAGACAATGAGCAGTTCTTC
clone_size: -; j_call: TRBJ1-2; v_call: TRBV20-1; d_call: TRBD1; cdr3_aa: CSARAGAGGGYGYTF; cdr3_nt: TGCAGTGCTAGAGCAGGGGCAGGGGGGGGTTATGGCTACACCTTC
clone_size: -; j_call: TRBJ1-1; v_call: TRBV4-1; d_call: -; cdr3_aa: CASSQERFRNTEAFF; cdr3_nt: TGCGCCAGCAGCCAAGAAAGGTTCAGAAACACTGAAGCTTTCTTT
clone_size: few; j_call: TRBJ2-3; v_call: TRBV6-4; d_call: TRBD2; cdr3_aa: CASSQLAAGPDTQYF; cdr3_nt: TGTGCCAGCAGCCAACTAGCGGCGGGGCCAGATACGCAGTATTTT
clone_size: few; j_call: TRBJ2-3; v_call: TRBV27; d_call: TRBD2; cdr3_aa: CASSPGLDLNTQYF; cdr3_nt: TGTGCCAGCAGTCCGGGACTAGATTTAAATACGCAGTATTTT
clone_size: -; j_call: TRBJ2-1; v_call: TRBV19; d_call: -; cdr3_aa: CAIDLRAPHTYNEQFF; cdr3_nt: TGTGCCATAGACCTACGGGCCCCTCATACATACAATGAGCAGTTCTTC
clone_size: -; j_call: TRBJ2-7; v_call: TRBV15; d_call: TRBD1; cdr3_aa: CATSNHRGGVRYF; cdr3_nt: TGTGCCACCAGCAACCACAGGGGTGGGGTAAGGTACTTC
clone_size: many; j_call: TRBJ2-1; v_call: TRBV12-3/TRBV12-4; d_call: TRBD2; cdr3_aa: CASSPGLAGGQFF; cdr3_nt: TGTGCCAGCAGCCCGGGACTAGCGGGAGGGCAGTTCTTC
clone_size: -; j_call: TRBJ2-5; v_call: TRBV5-1; d_call: TRBD1; cdr3_aa: CASSAGTGFQETQYF; cdr3_nt: TGCGCCAGCAGCGCCGGGACAGGGTTCCAAGAGACCCAGTACTTC
clone_size: -; j_call: TRBJ1-1; v_call: TRBV2; d_call: -; cdr3_aa: CASSPYNTEAFF; cdr3_nt: TGTGCCAGCAGTCCATATAACACTGAAGCTTTCTTT
clone_size: -; j_call: TRBJ2-3; v_call: TRBV14; d_call: -; cdr3_aa: CASSQVAQHSTDTQYF; cdr3_nt: TGTGCCAGCAGCCAAGTAGCGCAGCATAGCACAGATACGCAGTATTTT
clone_size: few; j_call: TRBJ2-1; v_call: TRBV5-1; d_call: -; cdr3_aa: CASSLMGYNEQFF; cdr3_nt: TGCGCCAGCAGCTTAATGGGATACAATGAGCAGTTCTTC
clone_size: few; j_call: TRBJ2-2; v_call: TRBV7-6; d_call: TRBD1; cdr3_aa: CASSPRGTANTGELFF; cdr3_nt: TGTGCCAGCAGCCCCCGAGGGACAGCGAACACCGGGGAGCTGTTTTTT
clone_size: few; j_call: TRBJ2-3; v_call: TRBV6-5; d_call: -; cdr3_aa: CASSYGLGTQYF; cdr3_nt: TGTGCCAGCAGTTACGGCCTCGGTACGCAGTATTTT
clone_size: -; j_call: TRBJ2-7; v_call: TRBV20-1; d_call: -; cdr3_aa: CSASPGSTGPYEQYF; cdr3_nt: TGCAGTGCTAGCCCCGGGAGCACTGGCCCCTACGAGCAGTACTTC
clone_size: many; j_call: TRBJ2-2; v_call: TRBV2; d_call: -; cdr3_aa: CASSGQNANTGELFF; cdr3_nt: TGTGCCAGCAGTGGGCAGAATGCGAACACCGGGGAGCTGTTTTTT
clone_size: few; j_call: TRBJ2-7; v_call: TRBV6-5; d_call: -; cdr3_aa: CASSYGAGLAYEQYF; cdr3_nt: TGTGCCAGCAGTTACGGGGCAGGGCTCGCCTACGAGCAGTACTTC
clone_size: -; j_call: TRBJ2-1; v_call: TRBV10-3; d_call: -; cdr3_aa: CAISGGYNEQFF; cdr3_nt: TGTGCCATCAGTGGAGGCTACAATGAGCAGTTCTTC
clone_size: -; j_call: TRBJ2-5; v_call: TRBV19; d_call: -; cdr3_aa: CASSPGTGGTQYF; cdr3_nt: TGTGCCAGTAGTCCTGGGACTGGCGGGACCCAGTACTTC
clone_size: -; j_call: TRBJ1-5; v_call: TRBV5-1; d_call: -; cdr3_aa: CASSLAPDSNQPQHF; cdr3_nt: TGCGCCAGCAGCTTGGCACCGGATAGCAATCAGCCCCAGCATTTT
clone_size: -; j_call: TRBJ2-1; v_call: TRBV20-1; d_call: -; cdr3_aa: CSARDGSVVNEQFF; cdr3_nt: TGCAGTGCTAGAGATGGTAGCGTTGTAAATGAGCAGTTCTTC
clone_size: few; j_call: TRBJ2-1; v_call: TRBV3-1; d_call: TRBD2; cdr3_aa: CASSQVASGYNEQFF; cdr3_nt: TGTGCCAGCAGCCAAGTGGCTAGCGGGTACAATGAGCAGTTCTTC
clone_size: -; j_call: TRBJ1-2; v_call: TRBV6-5; d_call: -; cdr3_aa: CASSLPGLGYTF; cdr3_nt: TGTGCCAGCAGCCTCCCGGGCCTGGGCTACACCTTC
clone_size: -; j_call: TRBJ1-1; v_call: TRBV15; d_call: -; cdr3_aa: CATSRDPTRRTANTEAFF; cdr3_nt: TGTGCCACCAGCAGAGATCCCACAAGGAGGACAGCGAACACTGAAGCTTTCTTT
clone_size: -; j_call: TRBJ1-2; v_call: TRBV4-1; d_call: TRBD1; cdr3_aa: CASSPGQGARNYGYTF; cdr3_nt: TGCGCCAGCAGCCCGGGACAGGGGGCGCGGAACTATGGCTACACCTTC
clone_size: few; j_call: TRBJ2-2; v_call: TRBV4-3; d_call: -; cdr3_aa: CASRKTGEATGELFF; cdr3_nt: TGCGCCAGCAGAAAAACAGGGGAGGCCACCGGGGAGCTGTTTTTT
clone_size: -; j_call: TRBJ1-1; v_call: TRBV7-9; d_call: -; cdr3_aa: CASSLSDFEAFF; cdr3_nt: TGTGCCAGCAGCTTGTCGGACTTTGAAGCTTTCTTT
clone_size: few; j_call: TRBJ2-1; v_call: TRBV19; d_call: -; cdr3_aa: CASSSMSSYNEQFF; cdr3_nt: TGTGCCAGTAGTTCTATGAGCTCCTACAATGAGCAGTTCTTC
clone_size: few; j_call: TRBJ2-6; v_call: TRBV5-1; d_call: -; cdr3_aa: CASSFRESSGANVLTF; cdr3_nt: TGCGCCAGCAGCTTTAGGGAGAGCTCTGGGGCCAACGTCCTGACTTTC
clone_size: few; j_call: TRBJ1-1; v_call: TRBV7-8; d_call: -; cdr3_aa: CASSLDPPPEAFF; cdr3_nt: TGTGCCAGCAGCTTAGACCCCCCACCTGAAGCTTTCTTT
clone_size: few; j_call: TRBJ2-7; v_call: TRBV3-1; d_call: TRBD1; cdr3_aa: CASSQGKGAKQYF; cdr3_nt: TGTGCCAGCAGCCAAGGCAAGGGGGCGAAGCAGTACTTC
clone_size: few; j_call: TRBJ2-4; v_call: TRBV20-1; d_call: TRBD1; cdr3_aa: CSASDRARPATIQYF; cdr3_nt: TGCAGTGCTTCCGACAGGGCGCGGCCGGCCACGATTCAGTACTTC
clone_size: -; j_call: TRBJ2-3; v_call: TRBV18; d_call: -; cdr3_aa: CASSLRDTDTQYF; cdr3_nt: TGTGCCAGCTCCCTCCGGGACACAGATACGCAGTATTTT
clone_size: few; j_call: TRBJ1-1; v_call: TRBV10-3; d_call: -; cdr3_aa: CAISKGNTEAFF; cdr3_nt: TGTGCCATCTCTAAGGGGAACACTGAAGCTTTCTTT
clone_size: few; j_call: TRBJ2-7; v_call: TRBV20-1; d_call: -; cdr3_aa: CSRSGLANSYEQYF; cdr3_nt: TGCAGTCGGAGCGGCCTAGCGAACTCCTACGAGCAGTACTTC
clone_size: -; j_call: TRBJ2-4; v_call: TRBV7-8; d_call: -; cdr3_aa: CASSLGSGQLAKNIQYF; cdr3_nt: TGTGCCAGCAGCTTAGGCTCTGGACAGCTAGCCAAAAACATTCAGTACTTC
clone_size: few; j_call: TRBJ2-2; v_call: TRBV12-3/TRBV12-4; d_call: -; cdr3_aa: CASSFSGGATGELFF; cdr3_nt: TGTGCCAGCAGTTTCTCCGGAGGGGCCACCGGGGAGCTGTTTTTT
clone_size: -; j_call: TRBJ2-3; v_call: TRBV4-1; d_call: TRBD2; cdr3_aa: CASSQVTSGASTDTQYF; cdr3_nt: TGCGCCAGCAGCCAAGTGACTAGCGGGGCTAGCACAGATACGCAGTATTTT